Included here is one T cell receptor beta chain sequence, with context. Its matching antigen is unknown. This record comes from a study of glioma-infiltrating T cells after dendritic cell vaccination. Overall study results and limits: No direct clonality-survival link was found; a diverse polyclonal response may matter.

This CDR3 is 16 amino acids long. After removal of 5 bases from V and 2 bases from J, the junction contained 11 bases not matched to a gene. The V gene's germline CDR1 is SEHNR and CDR2 FQNEAQ (reference sequence). Sequencing used immunoSEQ multiplex PCR; TCRdb keeps in-frame clones, though not all of them. The sample contains tens of thousands of clones, 82% of which appear only once. No glioblastoma patient carried an isocitrate dehydrogenase mutation. PBMC were collected before vaccination, two weeks after the third vaccination, and at progression. V is TRBV7-9 and J is TRBJ1-2; 7 positions match TRBD1. The sample was blood, taken before dendritic cell vaccination. This sequence originates from a human donor with glioblastoma. This CDR3 reads CASSDTGVISNYGYTF. In DNA, the CDR3 is TGTGCCAGCAGCGATACAGGGGTCATATCAAACTATGGCTACACCTTC.